Given below is one T cell receptor beta chain in context. What this receptor recognizes is not known. No base-level quality is on record; no much larger clone is a single base apart. This entry is derived from a study of CD8 T cells in Susac syndrome (dated by TCRdb to the late 2010s). Concerning the study at large: Whether CD8+ T cell activation and differentiation in Susac syndrome was antigen driven was tested using repertoire sequencing.

RNA was extracted using the RNeasy kit, and roughly 0.5 to 1 microgram was reverse transcribed with random hexamers. The immunoSEQ multiplex PCR assay, which covers 54 Vbeta and 13 Jbeta segments, was used to amplify TCR beta CDR3 regions. PCR amplification bias was corrected by using a synthetic template baseline for primer optimization and computational correction. The study's processing was this. Only productive sequences were kept, with reads annotated to V, D and J genes according to IMGT and analyzed in immunoSEQ Analyzer. Clonality was calculated as one minus the Shannon entropy normalized by log2 of the number of productive unique sequences. For each patient and control, public and private clones were evaluated within the 100 most prevalent clones. Clones were defined as Susac-specific if absent from the healthy and MS cohorts, from approximately 1,100 published viral clones and from other ImmuneACCESS disease sequences. TCRdb reworked the public reads: Q25 trimming with fastp, MiXCR clone assembly, productive beta chains retained. Rows with one shared CDR3 protein collapse into an entry with the most common genes and DNA. The authors' filters were not applied to this entry. The sample table shows hundreds of thousands of distinct CDR3 sequences, and around 95% are seen once. The ten largest account for 0.082% of the sample.

Deletion took 6 bases off V and 15 bases off J, with a span of 15 bases between the germline ends. Including cysteine and phenylalanine, the CDR3 has 12 amino acids. Solely the CDR3 DNA is kept, with 36 bases framed from the first base. The germline V gene sets CDR1 to MGHDK and CDR2 to SYGVNS. Paper-wide results and their limitations: The number of individuals in the TCR sequencing and HLA analysis was acknowledged as relatively small.

Peripheral blood CD8+ and CD4+ T cells from healthy donors, Susac syndrome patients and multiple sclerosis patients were profiled by high-throughput TCR beta sequencing. Treatment-naive patients with stable or active relapsing-remitting disease fulfilling revised McDonald criteria were used as multiple sclerosis controls. CD8+ TEMRA cells were enriched by FACS, while bulk CD8+ and CD4+ T cells were purified by magnetic negative isolation. Blood was collected in EDTA tubes and processed within 24 hours, with PBMCs isolated through density gradient centrifugation. PBMCs intended for TCR sequencing were frozen in liquid nitrogen and were later thawed in a 37 degrees C water bath. The sorted or isolated CD4+, CD8+ and CD8+ TEMRA cells had a purity of 90% or higher.

The TCR sequence derives from a human donor with multiple sclerosis. The chain is encoded by TRBV25-1 joined to TRBJ1-6, and the D gene may be TRBD1, 5 bases matching. Input material: CD4+ T cells from PBMCs. The nucleotides read TGTGCCAGCAGGGGACCTTGGAGGAACCTCCACTTT. It is translated as CASRGPWRNLHF.